This T cell receptor beta chain was observed in a study of patients and donors after allogeneic stem cell transplantation. TCRdb reanalysed the RT-PCR reads using MiXCR and keeps one entry per CDR3 protein. The table lists 800,000 to 1,000,000 distinct CDR3 sequences, roughly 18% of them singletons. The sequenced material came from blood, either unsorted or a sorted T cell fraction (not recorded which). This sequence originates from a human donor who was either an allogeneic HSCT recipient or a stem cell or donor lymphocyte infusion donor (not recorded which). It is not recorded whose cells these are; they may come from a transplant donor.

The chain's CDR3 is CSVDEHNYGYTF. CDR3 in DNA: TGCAGCGTTGACGAGCATAACTATGGCTACACCTTC. The chain joins TRBV29-1 to TRBJ1-2; no clear D gene. CDR1 and CDR2 from the germline V gene are SQVTM and ANQGSEA. CDR3 length equals 12 residues. Trimming removed 3 bases from V and 1 base from J, with 6 bases in between.